This T cell receptor beta chain was observed in a study of blood T cell repertoires in COVID-19. Overall study context: T cells, B-cell-depleted T cells, or PBMCs provided the cDNA or gDNA that served as material.

Authors' analysis steps: Reference gene primer amplification gave estimated nucleated cell counts. Produced via immunoSEQ multiplex PCR; TCRdb's table is partial and in-frame only. That table furnishes V, J and clone size, whereas the DNA furnished D and trimming. The data hold about 270,000 clones, with around 86% observed a single time. This CDR3 comprises 12 residues. Material: peripheral blood. The clonotype comes from a woman aged 55-70 years who had recovered from COVID-19. V usage is TRBV7-5 and J usage is TRBJ1-5. TRBV7-5 is described as a pseudogene. In DNA form, the CDR3 reads TGTGCCAGAAAGCAAAGCAATCAGCCCCAGCATTTT. Translation: CARKQSNQPQHF.